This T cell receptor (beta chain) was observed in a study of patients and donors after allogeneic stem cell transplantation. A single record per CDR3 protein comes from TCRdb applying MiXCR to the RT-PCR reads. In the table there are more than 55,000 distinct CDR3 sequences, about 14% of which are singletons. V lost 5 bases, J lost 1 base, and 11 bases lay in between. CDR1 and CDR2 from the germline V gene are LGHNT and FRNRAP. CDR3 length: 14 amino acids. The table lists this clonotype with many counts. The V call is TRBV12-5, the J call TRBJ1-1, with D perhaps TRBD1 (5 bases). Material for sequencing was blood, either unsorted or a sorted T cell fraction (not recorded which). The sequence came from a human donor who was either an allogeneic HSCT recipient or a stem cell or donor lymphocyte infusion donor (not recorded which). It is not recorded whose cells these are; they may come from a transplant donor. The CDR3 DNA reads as TGTGCTAGTGGTCCGGGTGGGGCGAACACTGAAGCTTTCTTT. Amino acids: CASGPGGANTEAFF.